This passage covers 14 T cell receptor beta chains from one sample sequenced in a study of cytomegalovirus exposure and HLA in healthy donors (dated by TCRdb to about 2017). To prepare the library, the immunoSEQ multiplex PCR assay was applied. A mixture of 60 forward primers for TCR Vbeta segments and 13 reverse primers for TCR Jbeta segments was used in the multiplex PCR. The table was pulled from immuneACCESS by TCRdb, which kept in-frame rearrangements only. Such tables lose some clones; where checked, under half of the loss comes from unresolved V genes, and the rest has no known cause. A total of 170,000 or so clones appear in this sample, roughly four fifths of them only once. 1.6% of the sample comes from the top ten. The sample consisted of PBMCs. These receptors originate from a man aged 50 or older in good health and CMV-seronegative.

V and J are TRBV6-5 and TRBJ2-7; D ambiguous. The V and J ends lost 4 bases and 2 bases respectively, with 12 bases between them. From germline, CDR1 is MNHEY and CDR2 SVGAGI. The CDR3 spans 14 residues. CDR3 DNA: TGTGCCAGCAGTTTAGGTCTAGTTGCCTACGAGCAGTACTTC. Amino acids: CASSLGLVAYEQYF.

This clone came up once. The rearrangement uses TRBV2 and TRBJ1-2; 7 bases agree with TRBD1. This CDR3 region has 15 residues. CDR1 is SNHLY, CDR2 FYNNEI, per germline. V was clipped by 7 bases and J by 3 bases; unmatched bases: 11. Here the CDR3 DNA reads TGTGCCAGCACTATAAACCGGGACAGTTACTATGGCTACACCTTC. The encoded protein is CASTINRDSYYGYTF.

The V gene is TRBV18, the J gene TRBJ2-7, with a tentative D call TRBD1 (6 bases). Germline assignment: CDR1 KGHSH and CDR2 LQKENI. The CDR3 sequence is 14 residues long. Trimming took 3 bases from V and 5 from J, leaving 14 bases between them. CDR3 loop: CASSPQQGPDEQYF. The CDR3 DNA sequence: TGTGCCAGCTCACCGCAACAGGGCCCAGACGAGCAGTACTTC.

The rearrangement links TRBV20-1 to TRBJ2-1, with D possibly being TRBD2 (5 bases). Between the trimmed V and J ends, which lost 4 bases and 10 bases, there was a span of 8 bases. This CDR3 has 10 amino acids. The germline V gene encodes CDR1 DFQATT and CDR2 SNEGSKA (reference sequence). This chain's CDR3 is CSATKREQFF. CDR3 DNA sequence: TGCAGTGCTACTAAGCGGGAGCAGTTCTTC.

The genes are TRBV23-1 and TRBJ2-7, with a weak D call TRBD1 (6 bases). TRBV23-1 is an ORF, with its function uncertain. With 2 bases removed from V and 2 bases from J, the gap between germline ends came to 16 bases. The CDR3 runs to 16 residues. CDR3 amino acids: CASSQPYSRDTYEQYF. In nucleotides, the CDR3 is TGCGCCAGCAGTCAACCCTACTCTAGGGACACCTACGAGCAGTACTTC.

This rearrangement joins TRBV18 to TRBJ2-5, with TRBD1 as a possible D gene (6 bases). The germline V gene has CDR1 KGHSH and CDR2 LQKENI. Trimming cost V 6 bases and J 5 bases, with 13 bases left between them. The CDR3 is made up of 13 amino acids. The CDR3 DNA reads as TGTGCCAGCTCGAGATCGAGGGGGGAGACCCAGTACTTC. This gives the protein CASSRSRGETQYF.

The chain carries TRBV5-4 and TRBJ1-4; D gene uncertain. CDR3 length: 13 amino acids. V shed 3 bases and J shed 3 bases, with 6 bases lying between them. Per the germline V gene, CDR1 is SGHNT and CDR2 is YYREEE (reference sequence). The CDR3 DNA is TGTGCCAGCAGCTCGCCAGCTAATGAAAAACTGTTTTTT. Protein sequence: CASSSPANEKLFF.

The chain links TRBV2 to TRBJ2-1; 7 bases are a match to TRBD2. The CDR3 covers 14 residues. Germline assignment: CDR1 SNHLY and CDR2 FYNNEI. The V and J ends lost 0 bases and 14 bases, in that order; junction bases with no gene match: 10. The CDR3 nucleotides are TGTGCCAGCAGTGAAGCTCCCCGTACGGCGGGAGAGTTCTTC. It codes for CASSEAPRTAGEFF.

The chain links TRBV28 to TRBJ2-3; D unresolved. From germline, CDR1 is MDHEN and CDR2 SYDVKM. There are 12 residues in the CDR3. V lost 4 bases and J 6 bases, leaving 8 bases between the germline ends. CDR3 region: CASSSLRDTQYF. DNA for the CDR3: TGTGCCAGCAGTTCACTACGCGATACGCAGTATTTT.

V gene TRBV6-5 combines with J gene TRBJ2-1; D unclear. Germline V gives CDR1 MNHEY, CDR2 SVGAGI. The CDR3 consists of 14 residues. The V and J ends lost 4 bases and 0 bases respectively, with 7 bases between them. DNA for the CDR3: TGTGCCAGCAGTTTGATGAGCTCCTACAATGAGCAGTTCTTC. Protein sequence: CASSLMSSYNEQFF.

The CDR3 DNA reads as TGTGCCAGCGCTGCCCTCGGGACTAGCCTCCTCAATGAGCAGTTCTTC. This gives the protein CASAALGTSLLNEQFF. This chain links TRBV9 with TRBJ2-1, with 9 bases lining up with TRBD2. The junction had 14 bases not matched to a gene; V was cut back by 7 bases and J by 6 bases. The CDR3 is 16 residues long. Germline CDR1 is SGDLS and CDR2 is YYNGEE. The complete variable domain, with remaining parts taken from reference TRBV9 and TRBJ2-1, reads DSGVTQTPKHLITATGQRVTLRCSPRSGDLSVYWYQQSLDQGLQFLIQYYNGEERAKGNILERFSAQQFPDLHSELNLSSLELGDSALYFCASAALGTSLLNEQFFGPGTRLTVL.

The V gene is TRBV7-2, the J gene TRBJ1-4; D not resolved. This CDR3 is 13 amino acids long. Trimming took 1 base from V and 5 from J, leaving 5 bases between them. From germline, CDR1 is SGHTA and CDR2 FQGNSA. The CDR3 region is CASSLGGNEKLFF. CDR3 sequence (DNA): TGTGCCAGCAGCTTAGGAGGAAATGAAAAACTGTTTTTT.

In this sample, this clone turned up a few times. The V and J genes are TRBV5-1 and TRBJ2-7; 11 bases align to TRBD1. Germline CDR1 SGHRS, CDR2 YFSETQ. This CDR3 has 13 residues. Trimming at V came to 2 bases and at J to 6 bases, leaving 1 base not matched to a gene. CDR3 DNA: TGCGCCAGCAGCTTCGGGACAGGGGGCGAGCAGTACTTC. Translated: CASSFGTGGEQYF.

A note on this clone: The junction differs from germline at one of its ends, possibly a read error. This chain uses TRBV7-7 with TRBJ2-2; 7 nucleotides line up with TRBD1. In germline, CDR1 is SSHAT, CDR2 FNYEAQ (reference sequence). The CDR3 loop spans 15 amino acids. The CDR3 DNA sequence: TGTGCTAGCAGCTTAGGGGGCGGATCCACCGGGGAGCTGTTTTTT. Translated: CASSLGGGSTGELFF.